These T cell receptor beta chains were read from a single sample in a study of blood T cell repertoires in COVID-19. The protocol was immunoSEQ multiplex PCR, while the TCRdb copy is restricted to in-frame clones and leaves out a portion. This sample has some 250,000 clones, with roughly 76% found just once. Sequenced input: peripheral blood. These receptors were taken from a woman older than 75 with COVID-19, enrolled during active disease. CDR3s include the opening cysteine and the closing phenylalanine or tryptophan. D genes are given only for firm matches. Only some rows state a clone size, as once, few, many or a class for expanded clones.

clone size: -; V gene: TRBV7-3; D gene: -; J gene: TRBJ1-1; CDR3 DNA: TGTGCCAGCAGCTTGCAGGTGAACACTGAAGCTTTCTTT; CDR3 protein: CASSLQVNTEAFF
clone size: -; V gene: TRBV9; D gene: TRBD2; J gene: TRBJ2-1; CDR3 DNA: TGTGCCAGCAGCCCCGGGACTAGCGGCGACGAGCAGTTCTTC; CDR3 protein: CASSPGTSGDEQFF
clone size: -; V gene: TRBV5-1; D gene: TRBD1; J gene: TRBJ2-5; CDR3 DNA: TGCGCCAGCAGCTTCACAGGGGGTGGAGAGACCCAGTACTTC; CDR3 protein: CASSFTGGGETQYF
clone size: -; V gene: TRBV19; D gene: TRBD1; J gene: TRBJ2-7; CDR3 DNA: TGTGCCAGTAGAGAGGGGACAGGGGGCTCCTACGAGCAGTACTTC; CDR3 protein: CASREGTGGSYEQYF
clone size: -; V gene: TRBV19; D gene: TRBD1; J gene: TRBJ2-1; CDR3 DNA: TGTGCCAGTCGAATAAGAGGGGCACAGGGGATATCCTACAATGAGCAGTTCTTC; CDR3 protein: CASRIRGAQGISYNEQFF
clone size: -; V gene: TRBV11-2; D gene: -; J gene: TRBJ2-7; CDR3 DNA: TGTGCCAGCAGCTTAAACGGAGCCTACGAGCAGTACTTC; CDR3 protein: CASSLNGAYEQYF
clone size: many; V gene: TRBV19; D gene: -; J gene: TRBJ2-7; CDR3 DNA: TGTCAGGGGCCCGCCAACACTAAGAGCTACTACGAGCAGTACTTC; CDR3 protein: CQGPANTKSYYEQYF
clone size: -; V gene: TRBV12-5; D gene: -; J gene: TRBJ2-5; CDR3 DNA: TGTGCTAGTGGTTTGGGGCAGGCCGGTCAAGAGACCCAGTACTTC; CDR3 protein: CASGLGQAGQETQYF
clone size: -; V gene: TRBV7-2; D gene: -; J gene: TRBJ2-5; CDR3 DNA: TGTGCCAGCAGCGGGGCGGAGACCCAGTACTTC; CDR3 protein: CASSGAETQYF
clone size: -; V gene: TRBV24-1; D gene: -; J gene: TRBJ2-1; CDR3 DNA: TGTGCCACCAGGGGCCCCCTTTTCACGGAAGAACACAATGAGCAGTTCTTC; CDR3 protein: CATRGPLFTEEHNEQFF
clone size: -; V gene: TRBV19; D gene: TRBD2; J gene: TRBJ2-1; CDR3 DNA: TGTGCCAGTAGAAAGGACCCCGGGAGGAATGAGCAGTTCTTC; CDR3 protein: CASRKDPGRNEQFF
clone size: -; V gene: TRBV28; D gene: TRBD1; J gene: TRBJ2-7; CDR3 DNA: TGTGCCAGCAGTCCTGGGACAGGGGGTACTGCGCAGTACTTC; CDR3 protein: CASSPGTGGTAQYF
clone size: -; V gene: TRBV5-8; D gene: -; J gene: TRBJ2-5; CDR3 DNA: TGTGCCAGCAGCTTGGTTTCCGGGATCCAAGAGACCCAGTACTTC; CDR3 protein: CASSLVSGIQETQYF
clone size: -; V gene: TRBV7-8; D gene: -; J gene: TRBJ1-1; CDR3 DNA: TGTGCCAGCAGCTTACGTGAGGGAAGGAACACTGAAGCTTTCTTT; CDR3 protein: CASSLREGRNTEAFF
clone size: -; V gene: TRBV18; D gene: TRBD2; J gene: TRBJ2-1; CDR3 DNA: TGTGCCAGCTCACCCCCGGGACTAGGTAGTGATGAGCAGTTCTTC; CDR3 protein: CASSPPGLGSDEQFF
clone size: -; V gene: TRBV3-1/TRBV3-2; D gene: -; J gene: TRBJ1-4; CDR3 DNA: TGTGCCAGCAGCCAATCAGGGGTGGATGAAAAACTGTTTTTT; CDR3 protein: CASSQSGVDEKLFF
clone size: -; V gene: TRBV30; D gene: TRBD1; J gene: TRBJ2-4; CDR3 DNA: TGTGCCTGGAGTGCAGACAGGGGGGCAGGCAAAAACATTCAGTACTTC; CDR3 protein: CAWSADRGAGKNIQYF
clone size: -; V gene: TRBV5-1; D gene: TRBD1; J gene: TRBJ2-5; CDR3 DNA: TGCGCCAGCAGCCCCAGGGGGCCAGAGACCCAGTACTTC; CDR3 protein: CASSPRGPETQYF
clone size: -; V gene: TRBV7-2; D gene: -; J gene: TRBJ2-3; CDR3 DNA: TGTGCCAGCAGCTCAAGACAGACAGATACGCAGTATTTT; CDR3 protein: CASSSRQTDTQYF
clone size: -; V gene: TRBV20-1; D gene: -; J gene: TRBJ1-2; CDR3 DNA: TGCAGTGCCTTAAGGGACAATGGCTACACCTTC; CDR3 protein: CSALRDNGYTF
clone size: -; V gene: TRBV2; D gene: TRBD1; J gene: TRBJ2-6; CDR3 DNA: TGTGCCAGCAGCCAGACAGGGGCTGGGGCCAACGTCCTGACTTTC; CDR3 protein: CASSQTGAGANVLTF
clone size: -; V gene: TRBV7-2; D gene: TRBD2; J gene: TRBJ2-7; CDR3 DNA: TGTGCCAGCAGCTTAGTTTTTGCGGGAGGGGGCTCCTACGAGCAGTACTTC; CDR3 protein: CASSLVFAGGGSYEQYF
clone size: -; V gene: TRBV20-1; D gene: -; J gene: TRBJ1-1; CDR3 DNA: TGCAGTGCTAGTGGGTATCGGAGCGGTGAAGCTTTCTTT; CDR3 protein: CSASGYRSGEAFF
clone size: -; V gene: TRBV2; D gene: TRBD1; J gene: TRBJ1-5; CDR3 DNA: TGTGCCAGCAATCGGGACAGGGCAAGCAATCAGCCCCAGCATTTT; CDR3 protein: CASNRDRASNQPQHF